The text below deals with one TCR beta chain. The antigen this receptor binds is unknown. Base qualities are not provided; no much larger clone lies one nucleotide away. The protocol used for the library was the immunoSEQ multiplex PCR assay. A mixture of 60 forward primers for TCR Vbeta segments and 13 reverse primers for TCR Jbeta segments was used in the multiplex PCR. Amplification of the CDR3 region of rearranged TCR beta genes was performed with a multiplex PCR assay on genomic DNA. On the Illumina HiSeq System, the amplified TCR beta libraries were sequenced as 87-base-pair reads. As for the original processing: A later analysis counted tens of millions of unique TCR beta chains across the approximately 700 repertoires, and some 11 million of these chains were shared by at least two donors. Raw reads were error-corrected and collapsed into unique sequences by a nearest-neighbor algorithm in which closely related sequences were merged to remove PCR and sequencing errors. CDR3 sequences were aligned to IMGT reference sequences to assign V, D and J gene segments. For a sequence to be retained, a match of at least six nucleotides to both a V gene segment and a J gene segment was required. A rearrangement counted as productive if the CDR3 had no stop codons and remained in frame with V and J, and every other rearrangement counted as non-productive. CDR3 was defined according to IMGT convention as the region running from the second conserved V-encoded cysteine to the conserved J-encoded phenylalanine. Sequences without an unambiguous match to a single V gene segment were excluded from the earlier analysis of several hundred of the donors. An earlier analysis of approximately 590 of the donors classified V segments as functional when productive rearrangements were above 56.7% and as segregating when the standard deviation between donors was above 5%. A statistical classification framework was developed to diagnose cytomegalovirus status using the catalog of TCR beta chain sequences. A later analysis assigned V and J genes by comparing TCR nucleotide sequences with IMGT/GENE-DB human TR gene sequences. A later analysis assigned CDR3 sequences and most-parsimonious VDJ recombination scenarios with the TCRdist pipeline. In a later analysis, each TCR beta chain was defined by its CDR3 amino acid sequence together with its V-gene family, and reads without a unique V-gene family were excluded. A later analysis removed 500 to 600 highly shared, low-generation-probability nucleotide sequences to deal with suspected cross-contamination and a sequencing artifact. A later analysis calculated a clonal expansion index for each public chain from normalized within-repertoire ranks of inferred template counts. In a later analysis, generation probabilities were computed using a VDJ recombination model fitted to out-of-frame rearrangements, and the results were checked against IGoR. In a later analysis, TCR-TCR, TCR-HLA and TCR-CMV co-occurrence was scored with hypergeometric tests, and a repertoire-size bias correction was applied to TCR pairs. In a later analysis, false discovery rates were estimated by permuting HLA or CMV assignments 20 times. In a later analysis, co-occurring TCRs were grouped using DBSCAN, with TCRdist sequence similarity added in when clustering inside HLA-allele-positive subsets. For co-occurrence clustering, repertoires with fewer than 30,000 or more than 120,000 public chains were excluded, along with a handful of repertoires with anomalous nucleotide sharing. The clones in this table, taken by TCRdb from immuneACCESS, are in-frame only. Not every clone is retained; where verified, under half of the shortfall comes from an unresolved V gene, and the cause of the rest is unknown. Clone size and V and J calls were adopted from that table, with D and trimming inferred from the DNA. The sample table records around 130,000 clones; under 85% of these occur just once. The top ten clones comprise roughly 3.1% of the sample.

Relative to germline, V is missing 4 bases and J is missing 4 bases, with 5 bases of the junction outside any gene match. CDR3 length: 17 amino acids, cysteine to phenylalanine. CDR3 DNA only is kept here, 51 bases in frame from base 1. For CDR1 and CDR2, the germline V gene lists SNHLY and FYNNEI. These data originate in a study of cytomegalovirus exposure and HLA in healthy donors (dated by TCRdb to between 2016 and 2019). About the full investigation: An earlier analysis of roughly 500 of the donors reported 276 Gb of sequence data and 95 million to 130 million unique TCR beta sequences obtained from roughly 170 million T cells. Using immunosequencing, the study profiled T cell repertoires from approximately 700 subjects and related those repertoires to cytomegalovirus serostatus. Of the 300 to 450 genotyped donors, 65% to 90% fell in the genetic ancestry cluster associated with self-reported Caucasian donors. An earlier analysis of some 600 of the donors applied high-throughput TCR beta sequencing to assess whether each TCR beta V gene segment acted as functional or pseudogenic. A later analysis re-analyzed previously published TCR beta repertoires from several hundred donors and added high-resolution HLA genotyping to study TCR occurrence patterns. The study combined high-throughput TCR immunosequencing, statistical association of individual TCRs with disease status, and machine learning to predict cytomegalovirus infection status. All discovery cohort repertoires had been generated on a single sequencing platform. Both class I and class II loci were covered by HLA typing, at four-digit resolution. On average, around 230,000 unique TCR beta nucleotide sequences were sequenced per donor among some 430 genotyped donors of the cohort, with 15% to 20% of those sequences being non-productive. Donor age, sex, ethnicity and CMV serostatus were collected together with the repertoire data. In a later genetic analysis, genome-wide SNP genotypes for about three fifths of the roughly 670 donors were used, and that subset was treated as a discovery cohort. The aim of the study was to test whether cataloging public T cell receptors could identify signatures of past pathogen exposure. About 280 gigabases of sequencing data and 70 million to 100 million unique TCR sequences were included in an early release covering about 700 HLA-typed donors. Typing coverage differed by locus: A, B, C, DRB1 and DQB1 were typed in about 629-630 donors, DQA1 in about 500, DPA1 in around 600, and DPB1 in 450 to 480. The later analysis used no new phenotypic data to find candidate immune exposures, relying instead on TCR beta sequences and their occurrence across donors. Besides the first cohort of 500 to 700 subjects, a separate validation cohort made up of 120 different subjects was used. Four or five DR-DQ haplotypes were handled as single units for association and clustering, since linkage in the cohort was strong. Broader findings and caveats from the paper: A later analysis associated 15,000 or so TCR beta sequences with specific HLA alleles at a false discovery rate of 0.05. When HLA alleles, especially DR and DQ, strongly co-occurred, attributing TCR associations to individual alleles was difficult. In a later genetic analysis, fewer N-insertions in productive TCRs were reported among donors in an Asian-associated ancestry cluster than the 666-donor mean. Correlated functional status among segregating V segments might reflect linkage disequilibrium, but an unknown experimental factor could not be ruled out. A further reported finding was that TCR beta sequences accurately predicted the HLA-A and HLA-B alleles for most subjects in the first cohort. In a later analysis, several top co-occurrence clusters were reported to appear linked to parvovirus B19, influenza, CMV and Epstein-Barr virus. According to a later analysis, TCR association rates differed among HLA loci, with DRB1 alleles showing the most associated TCRs and HLA-C alleles showing the fewest. Immune exposure information for the cohort was limited to CMV serostatus. A group of highly shared sequence variants was considered likely to be a technical artifact of the sequencing pipeline. Compared with equally common non-associated chains, HLA-associated TCR beta chains in a later analysis were more clonally expanded and had lower generation probabilities. The classifier was reported to diagnose cytomegalovirus status with high specificity and sensitivity in both the original cohort and the validation cohort. In an earlier analysis of around 600 of the donors, most TCR beta V segments were observed in productive rearrangements about 90% or about 30% of the time, broadly matching IMGT annotations. The presence/absence analyses assumed that sequencing depth was roughly uniform across donors, and that assumption may not be true. Fewer than 20 rarely observed V segments, including chromosome 9 orphons, were excluded from the earlier analysis of a few hundred of the donors because counts were too low. According to the authors, the approach could potentially be generalized to other disease states and immunological phenotypes. In this cohort, only TCR beta chains were sequenced, and detectable features were limited by the absence of alpha or paired-chain data. The study gave a list of under 200 TCR beta chains associated with cytomegalovirus. While some public TCRs were present in many individuals, most TCR sequences turned up only very rarely across donors. Three of the identified cytomegalovirus-associated TCR beta chains were confirmed in vitro to be specific for cytomegalovirus antigens. HLA typing was unavailable for some donors at each locus, so association tests used only the typed subset. An association between a missense DCLRE1C variant and V-gene and J-gene trimming of TCR beta chains was found in a later genetic analysis and replicated in an independent cohort. Most CMV-associated TCR beta chains appeared to be HLA-restricted in a later analysis, and the HLA associations seemed to be driven largely by CMV exposure. Some IMGT-functional V segments, including TRBV6-2 and TRBV6-3, could not be told apart with the 87-base-pair reads, so those segments were excluded.

In total, more than 500 healthy bone marrow donors made up the cohort. All cohort members were sampled while nominally healthy, although unrecorded immune exposures were likely present. The donor tested CMV seronegative, placing the donor among the roughly 350 seronegative members of the cohort. A peripheral blood sample was collected from each donor, and TCR beta sequencing was performed on peripheral blood mononuclear cells. Genomic DNA extraction from the blood cell samples was performed with the Qiagen DNeasy Blood Extraction Kit. This receptor chain uses TRBV2 and TRBJ2-2; the junction holds 14 bases that match TRBD2. The sequence was obtained from a man aged 25 to 45 in good health and CMV-seronegative. Sequencing used PBMCs. Here the CDR3 is given as CASSGTSGGIGTGELFF. The DNA reads TGTGCCAGCAGTGGGACTAGCGGGGGGATTGGCACCGGGGAGCTGTTTTTT.